The 5 T cell receptor beta chains below come from one sample, sequenced in a study of OX40 agonist ivuxolimab in advanced cancers. Profiling relied on immunoSEQ multiplex PCR, and the TCRdb table lists in-frame clones only, not all of them. Of 65,000 or so clones listed, 80% to 95% are singletons. The sample was CD4+ or CD8+ T cells sorted from blood, taken in a trial of the OX40 agonist ivuxolimab. The origin of the receptors is an adult with an advanced solid tumor such as melanoma, head and neck, liver or kidney cancer.

The chain employs TRBV29-1 and TRBJ2-1; D might be TRBD1 (6 bases). Trimming took 8 bases from V and 8 from J, leaving 25 bases between them. This CDR3 is 15 amino acids long. Germline assignment: CDR1 SQVTM and CDR2 ANQGSEA. CDR3 loop: CSLRGWDDSRHEQFF. The CDR3 nucleotides are TGCAGCCTGAGGGGGTGGGATGATTCCAGGCATGAGCAGTTCTTC.

The chain couples TRBV4-1 to TRBJ2-1, with D unclear. V was shortened by 1 base and J by 9 bases, with 10 bases between the two germline ends. This CDR3 is built from 13 residues. The germline CDR1 and CDR2 sequences are MGHRA and YSYEKL. The CDR3 sequence: CASSQVSYREQFF. The DNA for the CDR3 is TGCGCCAGCAGCCAAGTCTCGTACCGTGAGCAGTTCTTC.

The chain carries TRBV6-1 and TRBJ1-4, with unresolved D. The CDR3 runs to 15 residues. V was trimmed by 2 bases and J by 8 bases, leaving 15 bases between them. Germline CDR1 is MNHNS and CDR2 is SASEGT. CDR3 in DNA: TGTGCCAGCAGTGAACCAGATAGCAATAGGGAAAAACTGTTTTTT. Protein product: CASSEPDSNREKLFF.

This clone was seen a single time. The J gene is TRBJ1-4, the V gene TRBV27, with no clear D. The germline V gene has CDR1 MNHEY and CDR2 SMNVEV (reference sequence). This CDR3 spans 15 amino acids. The V and J ends lost 2 bases and 0 bases respectively, with 7 bases between them. The CDR3 DNA follows: TGTGCCAGCAGTTTAGCGTGGACAACTAATGAAAAACTGTTTTTT. Residues: CASSLAWTTNEKLFF.

V gene TRBV29-1 combines with J gene TRBJ2-7; D remains unclear. CDR1 is SQVTM, CDR2 ANQGSEA, per germline. V gave up 6 bases and J gave up 3 bases, with 6 bases separating them. The CDR3 has 10 amino acids. In nucleotides, the CDR3 is TGCAGCGTCTTCATCTACGAGCAGTACTTC. Residues: CSVFIYEQYF.